Included here is one TCR beta chain sequence, with context. The target antigen is unknown. The data derive from a study of shared clonotypes between healthy human individuals. Germline-derived CDR1 and CDR2 are MDHEN and SYDVKM. Deletions cut 2 bases from V and 2 bases from J, with 13 bases between. The length of the CDR3 is 15 residues. Sequenced by immunoSEQ multiplex PCR; TCRdb stores in-frame clones only, minus some. The sample holds some 1,100,000 clones; around three quarters are singletons and the top ten take approximately 0.56%. Study-level points and caveats: What naive subsets generally showed was a larger estimated richness than memory subsets showed.

This receptor was taken from a man between 18 and 29 years old in good health. Some clones in this sample may be carry-over from other donors' samples. The sample consisted of memory CD4+ T cells from PBMCs. Indicated subset: CD45RA-negative fraction. V gene TRBV28 combines with J gene TRBJ2-7, with TRBD1 as a possible D gene (5 bases). In DNA form, the CDR3 reads TGTGCCAGCAGTTTAGGCAGGGTAGTGACCTACGAGCAGTACTTC. It encodes CASSLGRVVTYEQYF.